This is a list of T cell receptor beta chains from one sample in a study of cytomegalovirus exposure and HLA in healthy donors. Here immunoSEQ multiplex PCR was the method, and the copy in TCRdb shows in-frame clones only, minus some. The sample yields approximately 67,000 clones, 85% to 90% seen once. The sample was PBMCs. The origin of the receptors is a woman in her thirties in good health and CMV-seropositive. Both conserved end residues are part of each CDR3. The D gene is left open where the match is weak. Rows may omit the clone size; those that give it use once, few, many or a size class.

V	D	size	J	CDR3	DNA
TRBV29-1	TRBD2	NA	TRBJ2-1	CSVGALAGGPRTYNEQFF	TGCAGCGTTGGGGCCTTAGCGGGAGGGCCTAGGACCTACAATGAGCAGTTCTTC
TRBV9	TRBD1	NA	TRBJ2-2	CASSVEGQGSTGELFF	TGTGCCAGCAGCGTAGAAGGACAGGGAAGCACCGGGGAGCTGTTTTTT
TRBV10-3	NA	NA	TRBJ2-1	CAIRERNEQFF	TGTGCCATCAGAGAGCGCAATGAGCAGTTCTTC
TRBV7-2	TRBD2	NA	TRBJ2-6	CASTLRTSRALGANVLTF	TGTGCCAGCACCTTAAGGACTAGCCGAGCGCTCGGGGCCAACGTCCTGACTTTC
TRBV28	NA	NA	TRBJ2-2	CASSFQAENTGELFF	TGTGCCAGCAGTTTTCAAGCGGAGAACACCGGGGAGCTGTTTTTT
TRBV5-1	NA	NA	TRBJ2-5	CASSLATGQETQYF	TGCGCCAGCAGCTTGGCCACAGGTCAAGAGACCCAGTACTTC
TRBV5-1	TRBD1	once	TRBJ1-1	CASSSGTGGTEAFF	TGCGCCAGCAGCTCCGGGACAGGGGGCACTGAAGCTTTCTTT
TRBV5-1	TRBD1	NA	TRBJ2-2	CASSLISRDRLNTGELFF	TGCGCCAGCAGCCTAATAAGCCGGGACAGGTTAAACACCGGGGAGCTGTTTTTT
TRBV28	TRBD1	NA	TRBJ1-2	CASSSAHRGLGGYTF	TGTGCCAGCAGTTCCGCCCACAGGGGGCTGGGTGGCTACACCTTC
TRBV5-1	TRBD1	once	TRBJ2-3	CASSLGSTGADTQYF	TGCGCCAGCAGCTTGGGCAGTACAGGGGCAGATACGCAGTATTTT
TRBV5-1	TRBD1	few	TRBJ2-7	CASSLGQGPYEQYF	TGCGCCAGCAGCTTGGGACAGGGGCCCTACGAGCAGTACTTC
TRBV28	TRBD2	NA	TRBJ2-1	CASSLTLAGGPSYNEQFF	TGTGCCAGCAGTTTAACCCTAGCGGGAGGGCCGTCGTATAATGAGCAGTTCTTC
TRBV15	NA	NA	TRBJ1-1	CATSWGGEDTEAFF	TGTGCCACCAGCTGGGGGGGGGAGGACACTGAAGCTTTCTTT
TRBV11-3	NA	NA	TRBJ1-1	CASSARGGLNTEAFF	TGTGCCAGCAGCGCCCGGGGGGGACTCAACACTGAAGCTTTCTTT
TRBV19	NA	NA	TRBJ1-2	CASMGGTYGYTF	TGTGCCAGTATGGGGGGGACCTATGGCTACACCTTC
TRBV9	TRBD2	NA	TRBJ2-3	CASSSETSGTDTQYF	TGTGCCAGCAGCTCAGAGACTAGCGGCACAGATACGCAGTATTTT
TRBV2	TRBD2	NA	TRBJ2-3	CASRGLAASSTDTQYF	TGTGCCAGCAGGGGACTAGCAGCATCTAGCACAGATACGCAGTATTTT
TRBV29-1	TRBD1	NA	TRBJ1-4	CSVAQQGAREKLFF	TGCAGCGTTGCTCAGCAGGGGGCTAGAGAAAAACTGTTTTTT
TRBV2	NA	NA	TRBJ2-1	CAIPTRTIGEQFF	TGTGCCATTCCGACTAGGACTATTGGTGAGCAGTTCTTC
TRBV7-8	NA	NA	TRBJ2-5	CASSLVGGSEETQYF	TGTGCCAGCAGCTTAGTCGGAGGGAGTGAAGAGACCCAGTACTTC
TRBV9	TRBD1	NA	TRBJ1-2	CASSVGTGGDYGYTF	TGTGCCAGCAGCGTGGGGACAGGGGGCGACTATGGCTACACCTTC
TRBV4-1	TRBD1	NA	TRBJ2-3	CASSQGTGTDTQYF	TGCGCCAGCAGCCAGGGGACAGGGACGGATACGCAGTATTTT
TRBV7-8	NA	once	TRBJ2-1	CASSRRGGLADNEQFF	TGTGCCAGCAGTCGCAGAGGGGGCTTAGCGGACAATGAGCAGTTCTTC
TRBV5-1	NA	NA	TRBJ2-5	CASSLAGRQGRMEETQYF	TGCGCCAGCAGCTTGGCAGGCCGGCAGGGGCGGATGGAAGAGACCCAGTACTTC
TRBV4-1	TRBD2	NA	TRBJ2-4	CASSPGLAGVALDIQYF	TGCGCCAGCAGCCCGGGACTAGCGGGAGTAGCGTTGGACATTCAGTACTTC
TRBV28	TRBD1	few	TRBJ2-1	CASSLQGEASYNEQFF	TGTGCCAGCAGTTTACAGGGGGAAGCGTCCTACAATGAGCAGTTCTTC
TRBV19	TRBD2	NA	TRBJ2-3	CASRRLAGVKDTQYF	TGTGCCAGTAGACGGCTAGCGGGAGTCAAAGATACGCAGTATTTT
TRBV5-1	NA	NA	TRBJ2-6	CASSLNPDYFSGANVLTF	TGCGCCAGCAGCTTGAATCCAGACTATTTCTCTGGGGCCAACGTCCTGACTTTC
TRBV7-9	TRBD1	NA	TRBJ1-1	CASRPQTGGGTEAFF	TGTGCCAGCAGACCCCAGACAGGGGGAGGCACTGAAGCTTTCTTT